The 24 T cell receptor beta chains presented below share a single source sample, sequenced in a study of T-cell reconstitution after alpha-beta-depleted transplantation in children. Preparation of the TCRbeta library was carried out with unique molecular identifiers. TCRdb re-called the PCR reads through MiXCR, storing one row per CDR3 protein. This sample yields around 450,000 distinct CDR3 sequences, of which around 15% are seen a single time; around 30% belongs to the top ten. Sequenced material: PBMCs, mostly from graft donor cells, taken 360 days after TCRalphabeta/CD19-depleted stem cell transplant. These receptors all stem from a boy in the first two years of life who had a stem cell transplant for Wiskott-Aldrich syndrome, so the T cells may come from the graft donor.

The rearrangement joins TRBV15 to TRBJ1-5, with TRBD1 identical over 9 bases. After removal of 5 bases from V and 0 bases from J, the junction contained 8 bases not matched to a gene. CDR3 length: 17 amino acids. CDR1 and CDR2 (germline): LNHNV, YYDKDF (reference sequence). The chain's CDR3 is CATSSRQGGHSNQPQHF. The CDR3 DNA reads TGTGCCACCAGCTCAAGACAGGGGGGGCATAGCAATCAGCCCCAGCATTTT.

The chain has TRBV12-3 or TRBV12-4 and TRBJ2-3, with 11 bases that match TRBD2. CDR3 length: 14 amino acids. V was pared by 7 bases and J by 5 bases, with 5 bases of the junction left unmatched. Here the CDR3 DNA reads TGTGCCAGCACCCTAGGGACTAGCGGAGATACGCAGTATTTT. This gives the protein CASTLGTSGDTQYF.

V and J are TRBV28 and TRBJ2-1; tentatively, D is TRBD1 (6 bases). Looked up from germline, CDR1 is MDHEN and CDR2 is SYDVKM. V was cut by 7 bases and J by 7 bases, with 11 bases left in between. The CDR3 extends over 12 amino acids. DNA of the CDR3: TGTGCCAGCACAGGGGATTTGAATGAGCAGTTCTTC. Translating gives CASTGDLNEQFF.

This chain connects TRBV7-2 to TRBJ2-4, with 8 bases identical to TRBD2. Germline V lookup: CDR1 SGHTA, CDR2 FQGNSA. With V trimmed by 6 bases and J by 1 base, 5 bases remained unmatched. The CDR3 loop spans 15 amino acids. CDR3 in amino acids: CASSQGGGAKNIQYF. The CDR3 bases are TGTGCCAGCAGTCAGGGCGGGGGGGCCAAAAACATTCAGTACTTC. The full variable domain, in which reference TRBV7-2 and TRBJ2-4 provide the parts outside the CDR3, is GAGVSQSPSNKVTEKGKDVELRCDPISGHTALYWYRQSLGQGLEFLIYFQGNSAPDKSGLPSDRFSAERTGGSVSTLTIQRTQQEDSAVYLCASSQGGGAKNIQYFGAGTRLSVL.

The V and J genes are TRBV7-2 and TRBJ2-3, with 7 positions matching TRBD1. Per the germline V gene, CDR1 is SGHTA and CDR2 is FQGNSA. V was clipped by 5 bases and J by 2 bases; unmatched bases: 7. The CDR3 contains 15 residues. The CDR3 here is CASSLTGENTDTQYF. Written as DNA, the CDR3 is TGTGCCAGCAGCCTAACAGGGGAGAACACAGATACGCAGTATTTT. Supplemented by reference TRBV7-2 and TRBJ2-3, the full variable domain reads GAGVSQSPSNKVTEKGKDVELRCDPISGHTALYWYRQSLGQGLEFLIYFQGNSAPDKSGLPSDRFSAERTGGSVSTLTIQRTQQEDSAVYLCASSLTGENTDTQYFGPGTRLTVL.

This clonotype was counted ten times or more. V and J are TRBV6-5 and TRBJ1-1; no clear D gene. The CDR3 has 14 residues. The germline V gene has CDR1 MNHEY and CDR2 SVGAGI. Trimming removed 9 bases at V and 0 bases at J, with 14 bases between. CDR3 sequence (DNA): TGTGCCAGTAAGGTCGGGCGTATGAACACTGAAGCTTTCTTT. The encoded protein is CASKVGRMNTEAFF.

This chain connects TRBV5-1 to TRBJ2-2; 8 nucleotides agree with TRBD2. The V and J ends lost 4 bases and 3 bases, in that order; junction bases with no gene match: 8. Germline V gives CDR1 SGHRS, CDR2 YFSETQ. There are 16 residues in the CDR3. CDR3 nucleotides: TGCGCCAGCAGCCCCGTCGGGAGGGTTGACACCGGGGAGCTGTTTTTT. Protein: CASSPVGRVDTGELFF.

This clonotype was seen many times. The rearrangement joins TRBV18 to TRBJ2-4; 7 bases align to TRBD1. This CDR3 spans 13 amino acids. Trimming cost V 4 bases and J 6 bases; bases outside gene matches: 3. Germline V gene lookup returns CDR1 KGHSH and CDR2 LQKENI. In nucleotides, the CDR3 is TGTGCCAGCTCACGCGACAGGGTAAACATTCAGTACTTC. Protein: CASSRDRVNIQYF. The full variable domain, rest sourced from reference TRBV18 and TRBJ2-4, is NAGVMQNPRHLVRRRGQEARLRCSPMKGHSHVYWYRQLPEEGLKFMVYLQKENIIDESGMPKERFSAEFPKEGPSILRIQQVVRGDSAAYFCASSRDRVNIQYFGAGTRLSVL.

This chain uses TRBV7-9 with TRBJ2-1, with TRBD1 matching 10 bases. Germline V gene lookup returns CDR1 SEHNR and CDR2 FQNEAQ (reference sequence). The CDR3 loop spans 15 amino acids. J was trimmed by 8 bases and V by 5 bases; bases with no gene match: 9. CDR3 coding DNA: TGTGCCAGCAGCCCCCAGGGACAGGGGATGTATGAGCAGTTCTTC. Its translation is CASSPQGQGMYEQFF.

The chain combines TRBV5-5 with TRBJ1-1, with D hard to call. V gave up 0 bases and J gave up 1 base, with 7 bases separating them. Germline loops: CDR1 SGHKS, CDR2 YYEKEE (reference sequence). The CDR3 spans 14 residues. For the CDR3, the DNA is TGTGCCAGCAGCTTGGCCTGGGGGAACACTGAAGCTTTCTTT. This codes for CASSLAWGNTEAFF.

The chain links TRBV7-9 to TRBJ2-1, with TRBD2 identical over 11 bases. J lost 4 bases, V lost 1 base, and 3 bases had no gene match. CDR1 is SEHNR, CDR2 FQNEAQ, per germline (reference sequence). The CDR3 sequence is 16 residues long. The CDR3 here is CASSLDPSGRYNEQFF. The CDR3 DNA reads TGTGCCAGCAGCTTAGACCCTAGCGGGAGGTACAATGAGCAGTTCTTC. Together with reference TRBV7-9 and TRBJ2-1, the CDR3 gives the full variable domain: DTGVSQNPRHKITKRGQNVTFRCDPISEHNRLYWYRQTLGQGPEFLTYFQNEAQLEKSRLLSDRFSAERPKGSFSTLEIQRTEQGDSAMYLCASSLDPSGRYNEQFFGPGTRLTVL.

The chain is built from TRBV28 and TRBJ2-2; TRBD2 agrees at 15 bases. CDR1 is MDHEN and CDR2 is SYDVKM in the germline V gene. V trimming: 8 bases; J trimming: 7 bases; junction bases outside the gene matches: 8. The CDR3 loop spans 16 amino acids. CDR3 sequence reads: CASGLAGGPRNGELFF. In DNA, the CDR3 is TGTGCCAGCGGACTAGCGGGGGGGCCACGGAACGGGGAGCTGTTTTTT.

This clonotype has only a few counts. This chain uses TRBV12-3 or TRBV12-4 with TRBJ2-7, with D tentatively TRBD2 (6 bases). V was shortened by 3 bases and J by 7 bases, with 16 bases between the two germline ends. The CDR3 is 14 amino acids. The CDR3 region has the DNA TGTGCCAGCAGTTTCGGGTCGGAGGGGCGGGAGCAGTACTTC. Protein: CASSFGSEGREQYF.

J is TRBJ2-7 and V is TRBV25-1; 9 bases agree with TRBD1. J gave up 2 bases and V 4 bases, and 0 bases lay outside the gene matches. The germline CDR1 and CDR2 sequences are MGHDK and SYGVNS. CDR3 length equals 13 residues. CDR3 DNA: TGTGCCAGCAGTGGGACAGGGGCCTACGAGCAGTACTTC. Encoded protein: CASSGTGAYEQYF.

The rearrangement uses TRBV7-2 and TRBJ2-1, with D possibly matching TRBD2 (5 bases). V was shortened by 5 bases and J by 6 bases, with 14 bases between the two germline ends. Germline V gene lookup returns CDR1 SGHTA and CDR2 FQGNSA. CDR3 size: 14 residues. The CDR3 coding sequence is TGTGCCAGCAGCGCCCGTCACACTAGCAATGAGCAGTTCTTC. Protein sequence: CASSARHTSNEQFF. Combining the CDR3 with reference TRBV7-2 and TRBJ2-1 gives the whole variable domain GAGVSQSPSNKVTEKGKDVELRCDPISGHTALYWYRQSLGQGLEFLIYFQGNSAPDKSGLPSDRFSAERTGGSVSTLTIQRTQQEDSAVYLCASSARHTSNEQFFGPGTRLTVL.

This clonotype was observed a handful of times. The chain uses TRBV6-2 or TRBV6-3 and TRBJ2-2, with 10 nucleotides matching TRBD1. J lost 4 bases, V lost 2 bases, and 4 bases had no gene match. Germline CDR1 MNHEY, CDR2 SVGEGT. The CDR3 runs 16 residues. CDR3 region: CASSYHGTGATGELFF. CDR3 sequence (DNA): TGTGCCAGCAGTTACCACGGGACAGGGGCCACCGGGGAGCTGTTTTTT.

The sample holds a few counts of this clonotype. The V and J genes are TRBV4-1 and TRBJ1-1; D is uncertain. CDR3 length equals 14 residues. The germline CDR1 and CDR2 sequences are MGHRA and YSYEKL. Trimming removed 4 bases at V and 4 bases at J, with 13 bases between. The DNA of the CDR3 is TGCGCCAGCAGCCTCCCGGGCCGAGGCACTGAAGCTTTCTTT. Protein sequence: CASSLPGRGTEAFF.

The J gene is TRBJ2-3, the V gene TRBV20-1; TRBD2 matches 7 bases. V lost 3 bases, J lost 0 bases, and 3 bases stayed unmatched. This CDR3 has 14 residues. Germline CDR1 DFQATT, CDR2 SNEGSKA (reference sequence). The CDR3 DNA reads as TGCAGTGCTAGGAGGGAGGGGAGCACAGATACGCAGTATTTT. It codes for CSARREGSTDTQYF.

In its sample, this clonotype was seen a few times. The J gene is TRBJ2-4, the V gene TRBV28; weak D call: TRBD2 (5 bases). Germline V lookup: CDR1 MDHEN, CDR2 SYDVKM. Trimming removed 3 bases at V and 8 bases at J, with 8 bases between. The CDR3 extends over 12 amino acids. The CDR3 DNA reads TGTGCCAGCAGTTTTCTGGGAGACATTCAGTACTTC. It translates to CASSFLGDIQYF. Filled out from reference TRBV28 and TRBJ2-4, the complete variable domain reads DVKVTQSSRYLVKRTGEKVFLECVQDMDHENMFWYRQDPGLGLRLIYFSYDVKMKEKGDIPEGYSVSREKKERFSLILESASTNQTSMYLCASSFLGDIQYFGAGTRLSVL.

Only a few counts were recorded for this clonotype. V usage is TRBV29-1 and J usage is TRBJ1-2; D is uncertain. V was trimmed by 4 bases and J by 6 bases, leaving 6 bases between them. Germline V CDR1 and CDR2: SQVTM, ANQGSEA. The CDR3 has 10 residues. CDR3 region: CSVGNNGYTF. The CDR3 bases are TGCAGCGTTGGCAATAATGGCTACACCTTC. Based on the CDR3 plus reference TRBV29-1 and TRBJ1-2, the full variable domain is SAVISQKPSRDICQRGTSLTIQCQVDSQVTMMFWYRQQPGQSLTLIATANQGSEATYESGFVIDKFPISRPNLTFSTLTVSNMSPEDSSIYLCSVGNNGYTFGSGTRLTVV.

Only a few counts were recorded for this clonotype. The chain employs TRBV4-3 and TRBJ2-1; the match to TRBD2 covers 14 bases. In germline, CDR1 is LGHNA, CDR2 YSLEER. This CDR3 spans 14 amino acids. The V gene end was trimmed by 4 bases and the J gene end by 14 bases; junction bases not matched to a gene: 7. CDR3: CASSRLAGGPGKFF. In DNA, the CDR3 is TGCGCCAGCAGCCGACTAGCGGGAGGGCCCGGAAAGTTCTTC.

This chain joins TRBV14 and TRBJ2-1; D gene ambiguous. With 0 bases removed from V and 6 bases from J, the gap between germline ends came to 9 bases. Germline loops: CDR1 SGHDN, CDR2 FVKESK. CDR3 size: 14 residues. In DNA, the CDR3 is TGTGCCAGCAGCCAAGATTTAGGGTTCAATGAGCAGTTCTTC. Protein: CASSQDLGFNEQFF. Filled out from reference TRBV14 and TRBJ2-1, the complete variable domain reads EAGVTQFPSHSVIEKGQTVTLRCDPISGHDNLYWYRRVMGKEIKFLLHFVKESKQDESGMPNNRFLAERTGGTYSTLKVQPAELEDSGVYFCASSQDLGFNEQFFGPGTRLTVL.

This clonotype was seen more than once but under ten times. The chain recombines TRBV5-1 with TRBJ2-1; 8 nucleotides agree with TRBD2. V lost 5 bases to trimming and J lost 8 bases; unmatched junction nucleotides: 15. This CDR3 contains 16 residues. CDR1 and CDR2 from the germline V gene are SGHRS and YFSETQ. The CDR3: CASRGGGTSIVYEQFF. Written as DNA, the CDR3 is TGCGCCAGCAGGGGCGGCGGGACTAGTATTGTCTATGAGCAGTTCTTC.

The V and J genes are TRBV19 and TRBJ2-1; TRBD1 aligns across 11 bases. Trimming removed 3 bases from V and 6 bases from J; junction bases left unmatched: 10. Per germline, CDR1 LNHDA and CDR2 SQIVND (reference sequence). This CDR3 contains 17 residues. CDR3 nucleotides: TGTGCCAGTAGTATTCTAATCGGGACAGGGGGATCCAATGAGCAGTTCTTC. Translating it yields CASSILIGTGGSNEQFF.